This T cell receptor (beta chain) emerged from a study of blood T cell repertoires in COVID-19. Whole-study context: The study drew acute and convalescent COVID-19 samples from the United States, Italy and Spain. In each case, the material was cDNA or gDNA derived from T cells, B-cell-depleted T cells, or PBMCs.

Patients of the Seattle cohort, enrolled during active infection, were followed longitudinally. As handled by the study authors: Amplifying reference gene primers gave estimates of nucleated cell counts. The table came from immunoSEQ multiplex PCR; TCRdb's copy has only in-frame clones and leaves some out. V and J calls plus clone size are reproduced from that table; the DNA served to infer D and trimming. The sample holds around 63,000 clones; roughly 84% are singletons and the top ten take about 16%. This clone came up a few times. Trimming took 3 bases from V and 3 from J, leaving 9 bases between them. The CDR3 is 13 amino acids.

The chain employs TRBV12-3 or TRBV12-4 and TRBJ2-7; no firm D call. This sequence was found in a man in his sixties with COVID-19, enrolled during active disease. Sequenced sample: peripheral blood. This CDR3 reads CASSFLRHYEQYF. The CDR3 nucleotides read TGTGCCAGCAGTTTTCTCAGACACTACGAGCAGTACTTC.